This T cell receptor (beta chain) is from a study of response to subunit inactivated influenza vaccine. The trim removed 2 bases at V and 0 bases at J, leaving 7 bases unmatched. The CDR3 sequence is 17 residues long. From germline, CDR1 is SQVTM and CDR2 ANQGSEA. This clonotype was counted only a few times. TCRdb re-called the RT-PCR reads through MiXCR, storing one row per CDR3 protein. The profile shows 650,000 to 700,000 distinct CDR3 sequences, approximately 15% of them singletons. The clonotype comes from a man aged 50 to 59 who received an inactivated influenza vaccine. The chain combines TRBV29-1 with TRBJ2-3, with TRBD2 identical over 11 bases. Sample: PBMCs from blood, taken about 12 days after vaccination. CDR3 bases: TGCAGCGTTGAATTTTCTTGGACTAGCGGGAGCACAGATACGCAGTATTTT. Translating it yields CSVEFSWTSGSTDTQYF.